These T cell receptor beta chains were read from a single sample in a study of ipilimumab plus nivolumab after autologous stem cell transplantation. Sequenced by immunoSEQ multiplex PCR; TCRdb stores in-frame clones only, minus some. The repertoire includes more than 9,500 clones, roughly three quarters of them detected once, and about 28% sits in the top ten. The sample in question was PBMCs, obtained in a trial of ipilimumab plus nivolumab as post-transplant consolidation. The receptor set was obtained from a male donor with diffuse large B-cell lymphoma. Both conserved end residues are part of each CDR3. The D gene is left open where the match is weak. Rows may omit the clone size; those that give it use once, few, many or a size class.

CDR3	DNA	size	J	D	V
CASSFQGRNYGYTF	TGTGCCAGCAGTTTCCAGGGACGGAACTATGGCTACACCTTC	NA	TRBJ1-2	NA	TRBV27
CASSLGAQAPLHF	TGCGCCAGCAGCTTGGGCGCCCAGGCGCCCCTCCACTTT	NA	TRBJ1-6	NA	TRBV5-1
CASSLERENSYEQYF	TGTGCCAGCAGCTTGGAGCGGGAGAACTCCTACGAGCAGTACTTC	NA	TRBJ2-7	TRBD2	TRBV5-4
CASSPGGPGKTQYF	TGTGCCAGCAGTCCTGGGGGACCAGGGAAGACCCAGTACTTC	NA	TRBJ2-5	NA	TRBV6-1
CASSAATGTGTLGNGNTIYF	TGTGCCAGCAGCGCTGCCACCGGGACAGGGACCTTAGGAAATGGAAACACCATATATTTT	NA	TRBJ1-3	TRBD1	TRBV9
CASSEERQELYEQYF	TGTGCCAGCAGTGAAGAAAGACAGGAACTCTACGAGCAGTACTTC	NA	TRBJ2-7	NA	TRBV6-1
CASTPIAFSSTDTQYF	TGTGCCAGCACCCCTATAGCGTTCTCTAGCACAGATACGCAGTATTTT	NA	TRBJ2-3	NA	TRBV28
CASSPVTSGGANEQFF	TGTGCCAGCAGCCCCGTTACTAGCGGGGGGGCCAATGAGCAGTTCTTC	NA	TRBJ2-1	TRBD2	TRBV11-2
CASSVAPRGRENNEQFF	TGTGCCAGCAGCGTAGCCCCTCGCGGGAGGGAGAACAATGAGCAGTTCTTC	NA	TRBJ2-1	TRBD2	TRBV9
CASSWGQEIDGYTF	TGCGCCAGCAGTTGGGGACAGGAAATTGATGGCTACACCTTC	NA	TRBJ1-2	TRBD1	TRBV5-1
CSAPGPDEQYF	TGCAGTGCCCCGGGGCCGGACGAGCAGTACTTC	NA	TRBJ2-7	NA	TRBV20-1
CASSILAGGPDTQYF	TGTGCCAGCAGCATACTAGCGGGGGGCCCAGATACGCAGTATTTT	NA	TRBJ2-3	TRBD2	TRBV11-2
CASSKATRNSNQPQHF	TGTGCCAGCAGCAAAGCGACCAGGAATAGCAATCAGCCCCAGCATTTT	NA	TRBJ1-5	NA	TRBV21-1
CASSNLNTEAFF	TGCGCCAGCAGTAACTTGAACACTGAAGCTTTCTTT	NA	TRBJ1-1	NA	TRBV5-1
CASSVDMKSLHF	TGTGCCAGCAGCGTAGACATGAAATCCCTCCACTTT	few	TRBJ1-6	NA	TRBV9
CASSPLLAGGLTDTQYF	TGTGCCAGCAGCCCCCTGCTAGCGGGGGGTCTGACAGATACGCAGTATTTT	medium-sized	TRBJ2-3	TRBD2	TRBV7-9
CASSLNPSETTIYF	TGCGCCAGCAGCTTGAACCCATCCGAAACAACCATATATTTT	NA	TRBJ1-3	NA	TRBV5-1
CASSLAGVGTGELFF	TGTGCCAGCAGTCTAGCGGGCGTTGGGACCGGGGAGCTGTTTTTT	NA	TRBJ2-2	TRBD2	TRBV27
CATMMAAQETQYF	TGTGCCACCATGATGGCGGCCCAAGAGACCCAGTACTTC	NA	TRBJ2-5	NA	TRBV15
CASSFSLSGGSSSYEQYF	TGTGCCAGCAGCTTCTCCTTGTCGGGCGGGAGTAGCTCCTACGAGCAGTACTTC	NA	TRBJ2-7	TRBD2	TRBV5-5
CSARQNEAFF	TGCAGTGCTAGGCAAAATGAAGCTTTCTTT	NA	TRBJ1-1	NA	TRBV20-1
CASSLVGGYNEQFF	TGTGCCAGCAGCTTGGTTGGGGGCTACAATGAGCAGTTCTTC	once	TRBJ2-1	NA	TRBV5-4
CASSFEGVQYEQYF	TGTGCCAGCAGCTTCGAGGGGGTTCAATACGAGCAGTACTTC	medium-sized	TRBJ2-7	NA	TRBV5-4
CASSSKGTGFWEQYF	TGCGCCAGCAGCTCTAAGGGGACCGGGTTTTGGGAGCAGTACTTC	NA	TRBJ2-7	NA	TRBV5-1
CASSLAEPVTGELFF	TGTGCCAGCAGCTTAGCGGAGCCGGTAACCGGGGAGCTGTTTTTT	NA	TRBJ2-2	NA	TRBV13
CASSTSGGDRYNEQFF	TGTGCCAGCAGTACTAGCGGGGGGGACCGCTACAATGAGCAGTTCTTC	NA	TRBJ2-1	TRBD2	TRBV7-9